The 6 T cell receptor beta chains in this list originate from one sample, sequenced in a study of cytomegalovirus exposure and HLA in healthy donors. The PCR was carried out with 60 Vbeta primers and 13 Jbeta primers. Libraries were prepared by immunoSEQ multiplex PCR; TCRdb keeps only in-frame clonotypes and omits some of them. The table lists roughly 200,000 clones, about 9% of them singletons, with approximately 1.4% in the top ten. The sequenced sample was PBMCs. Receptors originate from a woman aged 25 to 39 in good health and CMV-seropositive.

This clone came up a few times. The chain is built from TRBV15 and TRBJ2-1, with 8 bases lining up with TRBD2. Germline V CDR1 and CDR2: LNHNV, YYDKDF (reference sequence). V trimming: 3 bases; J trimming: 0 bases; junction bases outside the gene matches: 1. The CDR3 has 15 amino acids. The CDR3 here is CATSSLAGSYNEQFF. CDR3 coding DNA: TGTGCCACCAGCAGTCTAGCGGGCTCCTACAATGAGCAGTTCTTC.

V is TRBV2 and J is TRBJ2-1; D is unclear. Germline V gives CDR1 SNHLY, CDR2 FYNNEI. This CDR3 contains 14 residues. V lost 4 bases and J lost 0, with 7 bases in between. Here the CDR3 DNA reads TGTGCCAGCAGTGCCGCGAGCTCCTACAATGAGCAGTTCTTC. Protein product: CASSAASSYNEQFF. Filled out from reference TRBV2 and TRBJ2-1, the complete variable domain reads EPEVTQTPSHQVTQMGQEVILRCVPISNHLYFYWYRQILGQKVEFLVSFYNNEISEKSEIFDDQFSVERPDGSNFTLKIRSTKLEDSAMYFCASSAASSYNEQFFGPGTRLTVL.

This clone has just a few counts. The CDR3 here is CSALFYNEQFF. The CDR3 nucleotides are TGCAGTGCCCTCTTCTACAATGAGCAGTTCTTC. V is TRBV20-1 and J is TRBJ2-1, with D uncertain. Germline V gives CDR1 DFQATT, CDR2 SNEGSKA (reference sequence). V was clipped by 6 bases and J by 3 bases, with 6 bases between them. This CDR3 is built from 11 residues.

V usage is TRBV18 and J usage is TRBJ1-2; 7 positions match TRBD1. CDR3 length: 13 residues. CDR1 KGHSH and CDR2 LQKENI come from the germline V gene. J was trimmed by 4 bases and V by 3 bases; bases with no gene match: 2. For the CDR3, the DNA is TGTGCCAGCTCACCTGGACAGGCCTATGGCTACACCTTC. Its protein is CASSPGQAYGYTF. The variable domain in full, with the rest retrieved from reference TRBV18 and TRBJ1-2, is NAGVMQNPRHLVRRRGQEARLRCSPMKGHSHVYWYRQLPEEGLKFMVYLQKENIIDESGMPKERFSAEFPKEGPSILRIQQVVRGDSAAYFCASSPGQAYGYTFGSGTRLTVV.

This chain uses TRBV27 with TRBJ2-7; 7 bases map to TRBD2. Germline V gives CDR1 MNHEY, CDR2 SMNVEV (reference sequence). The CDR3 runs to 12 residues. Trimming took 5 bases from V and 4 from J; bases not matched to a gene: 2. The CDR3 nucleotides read TGTGCCAGCAGTAATAGCGGGTACGAGCAGTACTTC. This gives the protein CASSNSGYEQYF.

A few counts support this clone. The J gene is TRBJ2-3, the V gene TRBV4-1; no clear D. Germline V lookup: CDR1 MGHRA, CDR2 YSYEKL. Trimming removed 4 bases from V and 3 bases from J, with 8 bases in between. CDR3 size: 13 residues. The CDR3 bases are TGCGCCAGCAGCCTCCACGCGACAGATACGCAGTATTTT. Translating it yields CASSLHATDTQYF.